The sequence of this T cell receptor beta chain was determined in a study of shared clonotypes between healthy human individuals. Study-level background: The donors, two women and a few men, were aged 18 to 49.

The germline CDR1 and CDR2 sequences are ENHRY and SYGVKD. The CDR3 extends over 11 amino acids. V lost 8 bases, J lost 5 bases, and 1 base stayed unmatched. Per sorted-subset replicate PCR, input was approximately 210 ng DNA, representing 30,000 or so T cell genomes. The assay was immunoSEQ multiplex PCR, and TCRdb's table has in-frame clones only and misses some. This table has approximately 2.5 million clones, roughly nine tenths appearing once. The chain combines TRBV10-3 with TRBJ2-3; 7 bases are a match to TRBD2. Sequencing used naive CD4+ T cells sorted from blood. As to subset: CD45RA+ positively selected. This TCR was recovered from a man in his late teens or twenties in good health. The CDR3 DNA follows: TGTGCCATCCGGGGGGAAGATACGCAGTATTTT. This gives the protein CAIRGEDTQYF.